These 3 T cell receptor beta chains share one sample of origin, sequenced in a study of T-cell memory formation after mild COVID-19. A single record per CDR3 protein comes from TCRdb applying MiXCR to the 5' RACE reads. The sample carries fewer than 450,000 distinct CDR3 sequences, less than 25% recorded once. Sequencing used PBMCs or a T cell subset sorted from them (not recorded which). The receptors were gathered from an adult woman who had mild COVID-19 (a few samples of this study predate the infection). Cell type and time point are not known.

This clonotype was detected a few times. The chain employs TRBV11-2 and TRBJ1-1; no clear D. V dropped 7 bases and J dropped 8 bases, with 20 bases sitting between them. The CDR3 totals 14 residues. The V gene's germline CDR1 is SGHAT and CDR2 FQNNGV. CDR3 protein: CASTANPGPPEAFF. In DNA, the CDR3 is TGTGCCAGCACGGCGAACCCGGGTCCCCCCGAAGCTTTCTTT.

The CDR3 nucleotides read TGTGCCAGCAGTTACTCGGTTGGGACAGCTGGCGGAAACACCATATATTTT. Residues: CASSYSVGTAGGNTIYF. The rearrangement links TRBV6-2 or TRBV6-3 to TRBJ1-3, with TRBD1 matching over 7 bases. The CDR3 runs 17 residues. Germline CDR1 and CDR2: MNHEY and SVGEGT. With 0 bases clipped from V and 4 bases from J, the junction kept 9 bases outside the gene matches.

This clonotype was seen only a few times. This chain joins TRBV4-2 and TRBJ1-2, with D unclear. The CDR3 length is 13 residues. Germline CDR1 reads LGHNA; CDR2 reads YNFKEQ. V was trimmed by 0 bases and J by 8 bases, leaving 10 bases between them. The CDR3 is CASSQEVAGGYTF. The CDR3 DNA reads TGTGCCAGCAGCCAAGAGGTCGCGGGGGGCTACACCTTC.